This TCR beta chain came from a study of technical replicates of blood from a few donors. Looked up from germline, CDR1 is MNHEY and CDR2 is SVGAGI. The CDR3 loop spans 15 amino acids. V was clipped by 1 base and J by 5 bases; unmatched bases: 7. TCRdb's table, derived via immunoSEQ multiplex PCR, lists solely in-frame clones and lacks some. The sample records tens of thousands of clones, roughly 98% being singletons. This sequence was found in a human donor in good health. The J gene is TRBJ2-5, the V gene TRBV6-5, with 7 bases matching TRBD2. Sequencing input: T cells isolated from PBMCs. CDR3 sequence (DNA): TGTGCCAGCAGTTACTTCGGACTCGGGAGGGAGACCCAGTACTTC. Its protein product is CASSYFGLGRETQYF.